A single sample is the source of the 2 T cell receptor beta chains below, sequenced in a study of identifying expanded T cells in peripheral blood. Using immunoSEQ multiplex PCR, the repertoire was profiled, and TCRdb retains in-frame clones only, with some absent. The sample has roughly 100,000 clones, 87% seen once; the top ten hold about a sixth. The sample comprised blood. The receptors stem from a person aged 18 to 70 in good health.

The chain couples TRBV14 to TRBJ1-2; D is unclear. Looked up from germline, CDR1 is SGHDN and CDR2 is FVKESK. This CDR3 region has 14 residues. V was pared by 2 bases and J by 0 bases, with 7 bases between. Written as DNA, the CDR3 is TGTGCCAGCAGCCAATTCCGGTCTAACTATGGCTACACCTTC. Its protein product is CASSQFRSNYGYTF.

Of note for this clone: No DNA is shown, since the ends of the CDR3 on it are uncertain; the CDR3 is the one TCRdb lists. This CDR3 reads CAISVAGGTIF. The chain has TRBV10-3 and TRBJ2-1; no check of the table's D call, TRBD2, against the DNA was made. The length of the CDR3 is 11 amino acids, counting both ends. In germline, CDR1 is ENHRY, CDR2 SYGVKD.